What follows are 19 T cell receptor beta chains derived from one specimen sequenced in a study of shared clonotypes between healthy human individuals. TCRdb's copy holds only in-frame clones and misses some; the assay was immunoSEQ multiplex PCR. This table holds roughly 2 million clones, approximately 95% found once. Sequencing was performed on naive CD4+ T cells sorted from blood. Subset described: CD45RA+ positively selected. The receptors were sampled from a man between 18 and 29 years old in good health.

The rearrangement uses TRBV29-1 and TRBJ2-3; 7 nucleotides agree with TRBD2. The CDR3 contains 14 residues. Germline CDR1 SQVTM, CDR2 ANQGSEA. The junction had 9 bases not matched to a gene; V was cut back by 4 bases and J by 5 bases. The CDR3 spells CSVAGRLAEDTQYF. The CDR3 nucleotides are TGCAGCGTTGCGGGTAGACTAGCAGAAGATACGCAGTATTTT.

Points on this clone: One end of the junction varies from germline; a read error may be responsible. V gene TRBV29-1 combines with J gene TRBJ2-5; D gene ambiguous. This CDR3 contains 12 residues. The germline V gene has CDR1 SQVTM and CDR2 ANQGSEA. CDR3 nucleotide sequence: TGCAGCGTTCAACTGGTACAAGAGGCCCAGTACTTC. Translated, it gives CSVQLVQEAQYF.

This clone was detected only once. The genes are TRBV4-2 and TRBJ1-3; D gene ambiguous. The CDR3 runs to 15 residues. V was pared by 1 base and J by 3 bases, with 10 bases between. Germline V gene sequence: CDR1 LGHNA, CDR2 YNFKEQ. CDR3 sequence reads: CASSQGMFGGNTIYF. The CDR3 DNA follows: TGTGCCAGCAGCCAAGGAATGTTCGGTGGAAACACCATATATTTT.

The rearrangement uses TRBV7-2 and TRBJ2-1; possible D gene TRBD2, 6 bases. Per the germline V gene, CDR1 is SGHTA and CDR2 is FQGNSA. Trimming took 1 base from V and 10 from J, leaving 11 bases between them. The CDR3 is 13 residues long. The CDR3 nucleotides read TGTGCCAGCAGCTTAGGAGGGACTGGAGAGCAGTTCTTC. Translation gives CASSLGGTGEQFF.

The rearrangement joins TRBV5-1 to TRBJ2-7, with D unresolved. Germline CDR1 is SGHRS and CDR2 is YFSETQ. Trimming stripped 0 bases from V and 2 bases from J, with 9 bases between. The length of the CDR3 is 14 residues. The chain's CDR3 is CASSLGAATYEQYF. The CDR3 coding sequence is TGCGCCAGCAGCTTGGGGGCAGCTACCTACGAGCAGTACTTC. The whole variable domain, remainder taken from reference TRBV5-1 and TRBJ2-7, is KAGVTQTPRYLIKTRGQQVTLSCSPISGHRSVSWYQQTPGQGLQFLFEYFSETQRNKGNFPGRFSGRQFSNSRSEMNVSTLELGDSALYLCASSLGAATYEQYFGPGTRLTVT.

In the case of this clone: Other DNA sequences within the sample encode an identical CDR3. J is TRBJ1-3 and V is TRBV2; maybe TRBD1 (6 bases). CDR1 is SNHLY and CDR2 is FYNNEI in the germline V gene. Trimming stripped 1 base from V and 2 bases from J, with 9 bases between. The CDR3 sequence is 15 residues long. In nucleotides, the CDR3 is TGTGCCAGCAGTGAAGTGGGGGCGCCTGGAAACACCATATATTTT. It encodes CASSEVGAPGNTIYF.

This clone was observed a handful of times. In DNA form, the CDR3 reads TGTGCCAGCAGTAAACCAGGTCCTCAAGAGACCCAGTACTTC. This encodes CASSKPGPQETQYF. The rearrangement joins TRBV5-4 to TRBJ2-5; D is unclear. The V end lost 5 bases, the J end lost 2 bases, and 13 bases lay between the germline ends. This CDR3 has 14 amino acids. Looked up from germline, CDR1 is SGHNT and CDR2 is YYREEE (reference sequence).

DNA of the CDR3: TGCGCCAGCAGCCTGGAGAAGAACGCCTACAATGAGCAGTTCTTC. Translation: CASSLEKNAYNEQFF. The chain joins TRBV5-1 to TRBJ2-1; unclear D gene. The V gene lost 4 bases and the J gene lost 2 bases, with 13 bases spanning the gap. The CDR3 consists of 15 residues. Per the germline V gene, CDR1 is SGHRS and CDR2 is YFSETQ.

Here the CDR3 DNA reads TGTGCCTGGAGTGCAGGGTATTCTAACTATGGCTACACCTTC. It is translated as CAWSAGYSNYGYTF. The chain carries TRBV30 and TRBJ1-2, with D perhaps TRBD1 (5 bases). The CDR3 has 14 residues. V was pared by 1 base and J by 0 bases, with 9 bases between. Germline loops: CDR1 GTSNPN, CDR2 SVGIG (reference sequence).

The CDR3 loop reads CASSEADTRIYEQYF. The CDR3 DNA is TGTGCCAGCAGTGAAGCCGATACTAGGATCTACGAGCAGTACTTC. The chain joins TRBV6-1 to TRBJ2-7; the D gene is possibly TRBD2 (5 bases). This CDR3 region has 15 residues. Trimming took 0 bases from V and 3 from J, leaving 12 bases between them. CDR1 MNHNS and CDR2 SASEGT come from the germline V gene.

The CDR3 reads CASSIPSGTPAYEQYF. The CDR3 DNA reads as TGCGCCAGCAGCATTCCTTCCGGGACGCCTGCCTACGAGCAGTACTTC. The chain uses TRBV5-1 and TRBJ2-7, with D perhaps being TRBD1 or TRBD2 (5 bases each). V lost 4 bases and J 2 bases, leaving 19 bases between the germline ends. The germline V gene encodes CDR1 SGHRS and CDR2 YFSETQ. There are 16 residues in the CDR3. Using reference TRBV5-1 and TRBJ2-7 for the parts outside the CDR3, the full variable domain is KAGVTQTPRYLIKTRGQQVTLSCSPISGHRSVSWYQQTPGQGLQFLFEYFSETQRNKGNFPGRFSGRQFSNSRSEMNVSTLELGDSALYLCASSIPSGTPAYEQYFGPGTRLTVT.

The chain employs TRBV10-3 and TRBJ2-5, with D hard to call. V lost 6 bases to trimming and J lost 2 bases, with 4 bases between them. CDR3 length equals 11 residues. Germline CDR1 and CDR2: ENHRY and SYGVKD. This CDR3 is CAIRIQETQYF. Written as DNA, the CDR3 is TGTGCCATCAGGATTCAAGAGACCCAGTACTTC.

This chain connects TRBV5-1 to TRBJ2-3, with TRBD2 as a possible D gene (6 bases). This CDR3 has 15 amino acids. Trimming removed 4 bases from V and 4 bases from J, with 16 bases in between. The germline V gene has CDR1 SGHRS and CDR2 YFSETQ. The CDR3 loop is CASSIRDSPSDTQYF. CDR3 DNA: TGCGCCAGCAGCATACGGGACTCCCCGTCAGATACGCAGTATTTT.

Only one count was recorded for this clone. J is TRBJ1-1 and V is TRBV5-1; D might be TRBD1 (6 bases). There are 14 residues in the CDR3. V was cut by 4 bases and J by 0 bases, with 10 bases left in between. CDR1 and CDR2 from the germline V gene are SGHRS and YFSETQ. The CDR3 loop reads CASSPQGLNTEAFF. Written as DNA, the CDR3 is TGCGCCAGCAGCCCCCAGGGGCTGAACACTGAAGCTTTCTTT.

The rearrangement links TRBV6-5 to TRBJ1-1, with TRBD1 matching over 7 bases. Trimming cost V 6 bases and J 1 base; bases outside gene matches: 8. The CDR3 is 15 amino acids. Per the germline V gene, CDR1 is MNHEY and CDR2 is SVGAGI. CDR3 protein: CASRRTGGTNTEAFF. The CDR3 DNA reads TGTGCCAGCAGGCGGACAGGAGGGACGAACACTGAAGCTTTCTTT.

This clone is a singleton in its sample. CDR3 protein: CASSLDGREGLDEQYF. The CDR3 bases are TGTGCCAGCAGCTTGGACGGGCGGGAGGGCCTCGACGAGCAGTACTTC. The genes are TRBV5-4 and TRBJ2-7, with 9 bases aligning to TRBD2. The J segment lost 5 bases and the V segment lost 0 bases, leaving 9 bases of the junction unmatched. Germline V gene data show CDR1 as SGHNT and CDR2 as YYREEE (reference sequence). The CDR3 is 16 amino acids.

V and J are TRBV5-1 and TRBJ2-7; 13 bases match TRBD2. The germline gives CDR1 SGHRS, CDR2 YFSETQ. The CDR3 has 17 amino acids. Unmatched junction bases numbered 5, after V lost 0 bases and J lost 2 bases. The CDR3 DNA reads TGCGCCAGCAGCTTGGGGACTAGCGGGAGAGTCCCCTACGAGCAGTACTTC. It is translated as CASSLGTSGRVPYEQYF.

The rearrangement uses TRBV6-6 and TRBJ1-5, with 7 bases aligning to TRBD1. This CDR3 contains 15 residues. Germline trimming cut 6 bases from V and 6 bases from J; bases unmatched to any gene: 11. The germline V gene has CDR1 MNHNY and CDR2 SVGAGI (reference sequence). The CDR3 DNA sequence: TGTGCCAGCAGCCAGACAGGGCGAGTAACTCAGCCCCAGCATTTT. It yields the protein CASSQTGRVTQPQHF.

The rearrangement uses TRBV5-1 and TRBJ2-3; 11 nucleotides line up with TRBD2. CDR3 length: 16 residues. Germline assignment: CDR1 SGHRS and CDR2 YFSETQ. V lost 0 bases and J lost 2; bases outside the gene matches: 2. This CDR3 reads CASSLASGRPTDTQYF. As DNA, the CDR3 is TGCGCCAGCAGCTTGGCTAGCGGGAGGCCCACAGATACGCAGTATTTT. The full variable domain, its missing parts supplied by reference TRBV5-1 and TRBJ2-3, is KAGVTQTPRYLIKTRGQQVTLSCSPISGHRSVSWYQQTPGQGLQFLFEYFSETQRNKGNFPGRFSGRQFSNSRSEMNVSTLELGDSALYLCASSLASGRPTDTQYFGPGTRLTVL.